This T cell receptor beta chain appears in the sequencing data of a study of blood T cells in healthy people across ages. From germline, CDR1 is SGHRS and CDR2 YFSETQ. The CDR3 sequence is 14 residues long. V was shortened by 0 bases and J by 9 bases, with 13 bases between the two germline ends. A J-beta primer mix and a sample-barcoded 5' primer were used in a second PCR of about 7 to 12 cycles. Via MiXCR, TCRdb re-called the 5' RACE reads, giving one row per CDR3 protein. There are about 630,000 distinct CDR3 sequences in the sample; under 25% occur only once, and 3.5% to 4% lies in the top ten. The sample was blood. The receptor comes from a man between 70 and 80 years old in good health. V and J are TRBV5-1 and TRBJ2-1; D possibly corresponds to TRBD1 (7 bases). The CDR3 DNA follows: TGCGCCAGCAGCTTGGCCAGGGGGGACGGTGAGCAGTTCTTC. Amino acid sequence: CASSLARGDGEQFF. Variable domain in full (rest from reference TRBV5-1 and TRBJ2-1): KAGVTQTPRYLIKTRGQQVTLSCSPISGHRSVSWYQQTPGQGLQFLFEYFSETQRNKGNFPGRFSGRQFSNSRSEMNVSTLELGDSALYLCASSLARGDGEQFFGPGTRLTVL.